One T cell receptor beta chain is described in this entry. Its antigen is undetermined. The junction shows a germline mismatch at one end, possibly a read error. These data are taken from a study of shared clonotypes between healthy human individuals. Generated by immunoSEQ multiplex PCR, the TCRdb table keeps only in-frame clones and is missing some. Here the sample spans some 2,100,000 clones, approximately 96% being singletons. Study-level points and caveats: Owing to a small donor count, the genetic and exposure-history diversity represented was limited. Generally, estimated richness proved larger in naive subsets than it did in memory subsets.

Germline assignment: CDR1 SGDLS and CDR2 YYNGEE. The CDR3 sequence is 16 residues long. The sequencing sample was made of naive CD4+ T cells sorted from blood. Subset indicated: CD45RA+ positively selected. The chain uses TRBV9 and TRBJ2-3, with 13 positions matching TRBD2. The receptor comes from a young man in good health. The DNA for the CDR3 is TGTGCTAGCAGCGTAGGGACTAGCGGGATAGTAGATACGCAGTATTTT. Encoded protein: CASSVGTSGIVDTQYF.